The rows below give T cell receptor beta chains drawn from one sample of a study of human T cells and chemical hapten exposure. MiXCR, applied by TCRdb to the RACE reads, yields one record per CDR3 protein. Of roughly 110,000 distinct CDR3 sequences listed, roughly 12% were seen once; the top ten hold 1.6%. This specimen consisted of whole blood, obtained in connection with sensitization to the hapten diphenylcyclopropenone (DPC). These TCRs come from a woman aged 50 to 60 with alopecia areata. Some clones in this sample may be carry-over from other donors' samples. CDR3s include the opening cysteine and the closing phenylalanine or tryptophan. The D gene is left open where the match is weak. Clone size appears in some rows only: once, few, many, or a class for an expanded clone.

v_gene	abundance	j_gene	d_gene	CDR3aa	CDR3nt
TRBV7-8	few	TRBJ1-6	-	CASSLGTDNSPLHF	TGTGCCAGCAGCTTAGGGACAGATAATTCACCCCTCCACTTT
TRBV6-5	few	TRBJ2-5	TRBD2	CASTRTSGGAGQETQYF	TGTGCCAGCACCCGGACTAGCGGGGGGGCCGGCCAAGAGACCCAGTACTTC
TRBV25-1	many	TRBJ1-1	TRBD1	CASSEGQGRNAEAFF	TGTGCCAGCAGTGAGGGACAGGGGCGGAACGCTGAAGCTTTCTTT
TRBV28	-	TRBJ2-4	-	CASTLGAKNIQYF	TGTGCCAGCACCCTGGGGGCCAAAAACATTCAGTACTTC
TRBV12-3/TRBV12-4	many	TRBJ1-4	TRBD1	CASKWTGDEKLFF	TGTGCCAGCAAATGGACAGGGGATGAAAAACTGTTTTTT
TRBV12-3/TRBV12-4	-	TRBJ2-3	TRBD2	CASSSSGGAADTQYF	TGTGCCAGCAGTTCGAGCGGGGGAGCAGCAGATACGCAGTATTTT
TRBV21-1	many	TRBJ2-3	-	CASSYLLGQGAINSTDTQYF	TGTGCCAGCAGCTACCTATTGGGACAGGGGGCAATCAATAGCACAGATACGCAGTATTTT
TRBV6-2/TRBV6-3	many	TRBJ2-3	-	CASSYSPTNPRADTQYF	TGTGCCAGCAGTTACTCCCCGACTAACCCAAGAGCAGATACGCAGTATTTT
TRBV7-9	few	TRBJ2-1	-	CASSANEQFF	TGTGCCAGCAGCGCCAATGAGCAGTTCTTC
TRBV27	-	TRBJ2-2	TRBD1	CASSGWGTGGTGELFF	TGTGCCAGCAGTGGATGGGGGACAGGGGGCACCGGGGAGCTGTTTTTT
TRBV11-2	many	TRBJ2-3	-	CASRWGTDTQYF	TGTGCCAGCAGGTGGGGGACCGATACGCAGTATTTT
TRBV7-2	few	TRBJ2-7	TRBD2	CASSSSGTSGGSSYEQYF	TGTGCCAGCAGCTCGAGTGGGACTAGCGGGGGGTCCTCCTACGAGCAGTACTTC
TRBV4-1	-	TRBJ1-1	-	CASSQVDVDMNTEAFF	TGCGCCAGCAGCCAAGTGGATGTAGACATGAACACTGAAGCTTTCTTT
TRBV7-2	many	TRBJ2-2	TRBD1	CASSPTGTGGPGELFF	TGTGCCAGCAGCCCTACCGGGACAGGGGGGCCCGGGGAGCTGTTTTTT
TRBV11-2	many	TRBJ2-1	TRBD1	CASSLVAGGLYNEQFF	TGTGCCAGCAGCTTAGTCGCAGGGGGCCTCTACAATGAGCAGTTCTTC
TRBV12-3/TRBV12-4	few	TRBJ2-6	-	CASRPTPGANVLTF	TGTGCCAGCAGACCCACCCCTGGGGCCAACGTCCTGACTTTC
TRBV28	many	TRBJ1-2	-	CASSFGGNYGYTF	TGTGCCAGCAGTTTTGGAGGGAACTATGGCTACACCTTC
TRBV5-1	many	TRBJ2-3	-	CASSSQLARSTDTQYF	TGCGCCAGCAGCTCCCAATTAGCGAGAAGCACAGATACGCAGTATTTT
TRBV28	-	TRBJ1-1	TRBD1	CASTVGQGETEAFF	TGTGCCAGCACCGTGGGACAGGGGGAGACTGAAGCTTTCTTT
TRBV7-2	few	TRBJ1-4	-	CASSLLGGGGTSEKLFF	TGTGCCAGCAGCTTATTAGGTGGTGGGGGTACTAGTGAAAAACTGTTTTTT
TRBV6-1	many	TRBJ2-3	-	CASSVNGYGGTDTQYF	TGTGCCAGCAGCGTAAACGGGTACGGGGGCACAGATACGCAGTATTTT
TRBV7-8	-	TRBJ2-5	TRBD1	CASSRQGLRETQYF	TGTGCCAGCAGCCGACAGGGGCTCAGAGAGACCCAGTACTTC
TRBV6-4	few	TRBJ2-6	-	CASSTQSGANVLTF	TGTGCCAGCAGTACCCAATCTGGGGCCAACGTCCTGACTTTC
TRBV28	-	TRBJ1-4	-	CASSPDSYNEKLFF	TGTGCCAGCAGCCCAGACAGTTATAATGAAAAACTGTTTTTT
TRBV4-1	-	TRBJ2-3	TRBD2	CASSPSTSGASITDTQYF	TGCGCCAGCAGCCCCTCGACTAGCGGGGCGTCTATCACAGATACGCAGTATTTT
TRBV28	few	TRBJ2-2	-	CASSTHPTGELFF	TGTGCCAGCAGTACCCACCCCACCGGGGAGCTGTTTTTT
TRBV28	-	TRBJ1-1	-	CATWGNTEAFF	TGTGCCACCTGGGGGAACACTGAAGCTTTCTTT
TRBV28	many	TRBJ2-1	-	CASSSAGLASSYNEQFF	TGTGCCAGCAGCTCTGCGGGACTGGCATCTTCCTACAATGAGCAGTTCTTC
TRBV3-1	many	TRBJ2-2	TRBD1	CASSPRDRAGELFF	TGTGCCAGCAGCCCCCGGGACAGGGCCGGGGAGCTGTTTTTT
TRBV28	-	TRBJ2-3	-	CASRSEGWYF	TGTGCCAGCAGGTCGGAGGGATGGTATTTT
TRBV7-9	few	TRBJ2-2	-	CASSLSGYSTGELFF	TGTGCCAGCAGCCTATCGGGGTACTCCACAGGGGAGCTGTTTTTT
TRBV28	many	TRBJ1-1	TRBD1	CASPSRTGAMNTEAFF	TGTGCCAGCCCTTCCCGGACAGGGGCTATGAACACTGAAGCTTTCTTT
TRBV11-2	many	TRBJ1-2	-	CASSYAGNYGYTF	TGTGCCAGCAGCTATGCTGGTAACTATGGCTACACCTTC
TRBV20-1	few	TRBJ2-1	-	CSARALPGHEQFF	TGCAGTGCCAGGGCGTTGCCTGGGCATGAGCAGTTCTTC
TRBV5-8	-	TRBJ2-5	TRBD2	CASSASGSIETQYF	TGTGCCAGCAGCGCTAGCGGGAGCATAGAGACCCAGTACTTC
TRBV9	-	TRBJ2-6	-	CASSVAGLSSGANVLTF	TGTGCCAGCAGCGTAGCGGGACTGTCCTCTGGGGCCAACGTCCTGACTTTC
TRBV5-1	many	TRBJ1-2	-	CASSLEGRQDGYTF	TGCGCCAGCAGCTTGGAGGGGCGACAGGATGGCTACACCTTC
TRBV4-1	-	TRBJ1-2	-	CASSQVWGVDYGYTF	TGCGCCAGCAGCCAAGTTTGGGGCGTCGACTATGGCTACACCTTC
TRBV5-1	many	TRBJ1-1	-	CASSLFSAGPMTEAFF	TGCGCCAGCAGCTTGTTCTCCGCAGGGCCGATGACTGAAGCTTTCTTT
TRBV12-3/TRBV12-4	few	TRBJ1-2	-	CASTLISGNVYTF	TGTGCCAGCACCCTTATATCAGGGAATGTGTACACCTTC
TRBV11-2	many	TRBJ1-2	-	CASSLRQNYGYTF	TGTGCCAGCAGCTTGAGACAAAACTATGGCTACACCTTC
TRBV7-9	many	TRBJ2-5	-	CASSLSQGMGTQYF	TGTGCCAGCAGCTTATCCCAGGGAATGGGGACCCAGTACTTC
TRBV29-1	-	TRBJ2-7	-	CSVSWGVVGEQYF	TGCAGCGTTTCCTGGGGAGTCGTGGGCGAGCAGTACTTC
TRBV6-6	few	TRBJ2-7	TRBD1	CASSFATGGLGEQYF	TGTGCCAGCAGTTTCGCAACAGGGGGTCTTGGCGAGCAGTACTTC
TRBV6-2/TRBV6-3	many	TRBJ1-5	-	CASSGRGNQPQHF	TGTGCCAGCAGTGGTCGCGGCAATCAGCCCCAGCATTTT